These T cell receptor beta chains were read from a single sample in a study of T cell repertoires in cytomegalovirus infection. TCRdb reprocessed the reads via MiXCR and lists one record per CDR3 protein. This table holds about 190,000 distinct CDR3 sequences, about 28% found once. Sequences were obtained from PBMCs. The receptors derive from a human donor in good health (CMV status not recorded). Some clones in this sample may be carry-over from other donors' samples. The CDR3 runs from the conserved cysteine through the conserved F or W. Each record gives: V gene, J gene, D gene, clone size, CDR3 protein, CDR3 DNA. A D gene is named only where the DNA matches it firmly. Rows give clone size only sometimes, using once, few, many, or a class for an expanded clone.

TRBV11-3	TRBJ2-7	TRBD1	.	CARSPTGQGDYEQYF	TGTGCCAGGAGCCCTACCGGACAGGGTGACTACGAGCAGTACTTC
TRBV7-2	TRBJ2-3	TRBD2	many	CASSFPSGPTIDTQYF	TGTGCCAGCAGCTTCCCTAGCGGCCCAACGATAGATACGCAGTATTTT
TRBV12-3/TRBV12-4	TRBJ1-4	.	.	CASSLVTSSVGRPNEKLFF	TGTGCCAGCAGTTTGGTAACGTCGTCCGTCGGACGGCCGAATGAAAAACTGTTTTTT
TRBV15	TRBJ2-7	TRBD1	.	CATSRNRGYEQYF	TGTGCCACCAGCAGAAACAGGGGCTACGAGCAGTACTTC
TRBV7-2	TRBJ1-2	TRBD1	few	CASSLVGDSSGYGYTF	TGTGCCAGCAGCTTAGTGGGGGACAGTAGCGGCTATGGCTACACCTTC
TRBV7-3	TRBJ2-7	.	few	CASSPSGGREREQYF	TGTGCCAGCAGCCCCTCAGGAGGCCGAGAGCGTGAGCAGTACTTC
TRBV7-2	TRBJ2-5	TRBD2	many	CASSLALSGGVQETQYF	TGTGCCAGCAGCTTAGCGCTGAGCGGGGGTGTCCAAGAGACCCAGTACTTC
TRBV7-8	TRBJ2-1	.	many	CASSLLSRSRESSYNEQFF	TGTGCCAGCAGCTTACTTTCCCGGTCACGCGAGAGCTCCTACAATGAGCAGTTCTTC
TRBV7-3	TRBJ1-1	TRBD1	few	CASSETGQGATEAFF	TGTGCCAGCAGCGAGACAGGACAGGGGGCAACTGAAGCTTTCTTT
TRBV6-1	TRBJ1-1	.	many	CASRAPEAFF	TGTGCCAGCAGGGCCCCTGAAGCTTTCTTT
TRBV7-9	TRBJ2-7	.	.	CASSSDSLSSYEQYF	TGTGCCAGCAGCTCGGACAGCCTTTCCTCCTACGAGCAGTACTTC
TRBV4-1	TRBJ1-4	TRBD1	.	CASSLPGTGGIKLFF	TGCGCCAGCAGCCTTCCCGGGACAGGGGGCATTAAACTGTTTTTT
TRBV20-1	TRBJ2-7	TRBD2	.	CSARDLTSGGPTYEQYF	TGCAGTGCTAGAGATTTGACTAGCGGGGGTCCCACCTACGAGCAGTACTTC